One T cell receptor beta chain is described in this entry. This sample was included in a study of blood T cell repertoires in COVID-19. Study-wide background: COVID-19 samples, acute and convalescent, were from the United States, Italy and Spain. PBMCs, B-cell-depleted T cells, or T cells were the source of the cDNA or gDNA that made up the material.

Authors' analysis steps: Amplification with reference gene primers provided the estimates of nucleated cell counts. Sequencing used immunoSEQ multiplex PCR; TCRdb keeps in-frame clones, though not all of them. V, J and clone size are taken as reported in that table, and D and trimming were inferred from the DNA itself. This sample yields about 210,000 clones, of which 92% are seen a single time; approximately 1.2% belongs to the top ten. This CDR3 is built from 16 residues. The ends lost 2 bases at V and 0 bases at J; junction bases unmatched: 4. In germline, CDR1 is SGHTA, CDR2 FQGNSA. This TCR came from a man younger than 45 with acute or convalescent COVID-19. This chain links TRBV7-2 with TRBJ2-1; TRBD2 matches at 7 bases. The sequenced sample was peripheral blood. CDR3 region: CASSLSGASSYNEQFF. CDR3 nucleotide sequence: TGTGCCAGCAGCTTAAGCGGGGCTAGCTCCTACAATGAGCAGTTCTTC.